The 21 T cell receptor beta chains presented below share a single source sample, sequenced in a study of T cells in Graves' hyperthyroidism and ophthalmopathy. Amplification targeted TCR beta CDR3 regions from RNA transcripts. The study used the HTBI primer set for a first-round RT-PCR of the TCR CDR3. TCRdb re-called the multiplex PCR reads with MiXCR, one entry per CDR3 protein. The sample has 250,000 to 300,000 distinct CDR3 sequences; about 18% are singletons. Sequencing used blood. The receptors originated from a woman aged 60-75 years with Graves' ophthalmopathy.

This clonotype came up once. The chain combines TRBV4-3 with TRBJ1-2, with D tentatively TRBD1 (5 bases). Germline values: CDR1 LGHNA, CDR2 YSLEER. This CDR3 has 17 amino acids. V was trimmed by 2 bases and J by 4 bases, leaving 20 bases between them. DNA of the CDR3: TGCGCCAGCAGCCAAAGCTTAGTGCGGGGGAACAGCTATGGCTACACCTTC. It specifies CASSQSLVRGNSYGYTF.

This clonotype was observed at least ten times. This sequence joins TRBV20-1 and TRBJ2-5, with a tentative D call TRBD1 (6 bases). The CDR3 loop spans 16 amino acids. Trimming stripped 0 bases from V and 0 bases from J, with 14 bases between. Per germline, CDR1 DFQATT and CDR2 SNEGSKA (reference sequence). This chain's CDR3 is CSARDSGAGDQETQYF. The CDR3 region has the DNA TGCAGTGCTAGAGATTCAGGGGCCGGGGACCAAGAGACCCAGTACTTC.

This clonotype has at least ten counts. This sequence joins TRBV3-1 and TRBJ2-1, with D perhaps TRBD2 (5 bases). V shed 4 bases and J shed 4 bases, with 8 bases lying between them. The CDR3 extends over 13 amino acids. Germline V lookup: CDR1 LGHDT, CDR2 YNNKEL (reference sequence). The CDR3 DNA follows: TGTGCCAGCAGCCGTACTAGGTACAATGAGCAGTTCTTC. It encodes CASSRTRYNEQFF.

This clonotype was observed many times. The chain joins TRBV20-1 to TRBJ2-7, with 8 bases aligning to TRBD1. The trim removed 3 bases at V and 7 bases at J, leaving 8 bases unmatched. Per germline, CDR1 DFQATT and CDR2 SNEGSKA (reference sequence). The CDR3 is made up of 13 amino acids. As DNA, the CDR3 is TGCAGTGCTAGGTCGGACAGGGCGTGGGAGCAGTACTTC. Encoded protein: CSARSDRAWEQYF.

Details on this clonotype: A much bigger clone sits one base away, suggesting this may be a read error. This chain links TRBV7-6 with TRBJ2-7; 9 bases are a match to TRBD2. CDR1 SGHVS and CDR2 FNYEAQ come from the germline V gene. The CDR3 is 15 amino acids. The CDR3: CAGSFLTSGYYEQYF. CDR3 in DNA: TGTGCCGGCAGCTTTTTGACTAGCGGTTACTACGAGCAGTACTTC. The full variable domain, in which reference TRBV7-6 and TRBJ2-7 provide the parts outside the CDR3, is GAGVSQSPRYKVTKRGQDVALRCDPISGHVSLYWYRQALGQGPEFLTYFNYEAQQDKSGLPNDRFSAERPEGSISTLTIQRTEQRDSAMYRCAGSFLTSGYYEQYFGPGTRLTVT.

This clonotype was detected ten times or more. This sequence joins TRBV7-2 and TRBJ2-7, with 11 bases aligning to TRBD2. The germline V gene has CDR1 SGHTA and CDR2 FQGNSA. The CDR3 spans 17 residues. V lost 3 bases, J lost 2 bases, and 9 bases stayed unmatched. The CDR3 here is CASSFKVTSGGAYEQYF. In DNA form, the CDR3 reads TGTGCCAGCAGCTTCAAGGTCACTAGCGGGGGAGCCTACGAGCAGTACTTC.

This clonotype was counted ten times or more. The chain recombines TRBV7-2 with TRBJ1-2, with a possible D match to TRBD1 (5 bases). The V gene's germline CDR1 is SGHTA and CDR2 FQGNSA. The V end lost 4 bases, the J end lost 7 bases, and 16 bases lay between the germline ends. This CDR3 contains 14 residues. CDR3 nucleotides: TGTGCCAGCAGCTACGTCCGGGACGCTAGTGGCTACACCTTC. The encoded protein is CASSYVRDASGYTF.

This clonotype appeared many times. V usage is TRBV6-1 and J usage is TRBJ2-7; TRBD2 is a possible D gene (6 bases). Germline V gene data show CDR1 as MNHNS and CDR2 as SASEGT. With 5 bases removed from V and 4 bases from J, the gap between germline ends came to 18 bases. This CDR3 comprises 15 residues. In DNA, the CDR3 is TGTGCCAGCAGTCAGGGACTCTCCCCGGGTTACGAGCAGTACTTC. Translating gives CASSQGLSPGYEQYF.

V usage is TRBV7-9 and J usage is TRBJ2-1; 13 bases match TRBD2. This CDR3 is built from 16 residues. From germline, CDR1 is SEHNR and CDR2 FQNEAQ (reference sequence). V lost 4 bases to trimming and J lost 7 bases; unmatched junction nucleotides: 7. The CDR3 sequence is CASSSGLAGVRNEQFF. The CDR3 coding sequence is TGTGCCAGCAGCTCCGGACTAGCGGGGGTGAGGAATGAGCAGTTCTTC.

About this clonotype: A much larger clonotype is one base distant, so this may be a read error. The gene calls are TRBV28 and TRBJ2-7, with TRBD1 identical over 8 bases. Germline CDR1 reads MDHEN; CDR2 reads SYDVKM. V was clipped by 5 bases and J by 0 bases; unmatched bases: 12. This CDR3 region has 17 residues. CDR3 residues: CASSTPTGTGSSYEQYF. The CDR3 bases are TGTGCCAGCAGTACCCCCACCGGGACAGGAAGCTCCTACGAGCAGTACTTC.

This clonotype was picked up many times. This chain joins TRBV2 and TRBJ1-1; tentatively, D is TRBD1 (6 bases). The CDR3 loop spans 13 amino acids. Germline CDR1 and CDR2: SNHLY and FYNNEI. Trimming cost V 6 bases and J 7 bases, with 15 bases left between them. The CDR3 spells CASREDRTVEAFF. CDR3 coding DNA: TGTGCCAGCAGGGAGGACAGAACTGTTGAAGCTTTCTTT.

Many counts were recorded for this clonotype. The chain combines TRBV10-1 with TRBJ1-4; D is unclear. Trimming cost V 0 bases and J 7 bases, with 12 bases left between them. Germline CDR1 reads WNHNN; CDR2 reads SYGVQD (reference sequence). The CDR3 loop spans 15 amino acids. CDR3 residues: CASSESAVVGEKLFF. The CDR3 nucleotides read TGCGCCAGCAGTGAGTCGGCGGTGGTGGGTGAAAAACTGTTTTTT.

A few counts support this clonotype. The V gene is TRBV7-9, the J gene TRBJ1-4; 9 bases agree with TRBD1. V lost 2 bases to trimming and J lost 4 bases; unmatched junction nucleotides: 14. CDR3 length: 19 amino acids. Germline CDR1 is SEHNR and CDR2 is FQNEAQ (reference sequence). DNA of the CDR3: TGTGCCAGCAGCTTACGACCCTTCGGGACAGGGCGCCTTAATGAAAAACTGTTTTTT. This sequence encodes CASSLRPFGTGRLNEKLFF. Together with reference TRBV7-9 and TRBJ1-4, the CDR3 gives the full variable domain: DTGVSQNPRHKITKRGQNVTFRCDPISEHNRLYWYRQTLGQGPEFLTYFQNEAQLEKSRLLSDRFSAERPKGSFSTLEIQRTEQGDSAMYLCASSLRPFGTGRLNEKLFFGSGTQLSVL.

Many counts were recorded for this clonotype. The J gene is TRBJ2-3, the V gene TRBV20-1; D unclear. Germline CDR1 DFQATT, CDR2 SNEGSKA (reference sequence). V lost 0 bases and J 5 bases, leaving 15 bases between the germline ends. The CDR3 is made up of 15 amino acids. CDR3 DNA: TGCAGTGCTAGAGATCGCAGGCTCTGGGGAGATACGCAGTATTTT. Protein sequence: CSARDRRLWGDTQYF.

Concerning this clonotype: A read error may be the cause here, since a much bigger clone is one base away. The J gene is TRBJ1-6, the V gene TRBV27; D call uncertain. Germline lookup yields CDR1 MNHEY and CDR2 SMNVEV (reference sequence). The V gene lost 5 bases and the J gene lost 14 bases, with 22 bases spanning the gap. The CDR3 spans 15 residues. CDR3 sequence reads: CASSPPRGAHQALHF. The CDR3 DNA sequence: TGTGCCAGCAGTCCCCCCCGCGGCGCGCATCAGGCCCTCCACTTT.

There are a few counts of this clonotype. This rearrangement joins TRBV5-4 to TRBJ1-3, with no clear D. Trimming pared 0 bases from V and 0 bases from J, leaving 7 bases between. The CDR3 is 15 amino acids. Germline-derived CDR1 and CDR2 are SGHNT and YYREEE (reference sequence). The CDR3 DNA reads as TGTGCCAGCAGCTTGGACAGTCGCTCTGGAAACACCATATATTTT. This sequence encodes CASSLDSRSGNTIYF. The full variable domain, its missing parts supplied by reference TRBV5-4 and TRBJ1-3, is ETGVTQSPTHLIKTRGQQVTLRCSSQSGHNTVSWYQQALGQGPQFIFQYYREEENGRGNFPPRFSGLQFPNYSSELNVNALELDDSALYLCASSLDSRSGNTIYFGEGSWLTVV.

This clonotype was picked up many times. The chain couples TRBV29-1 to TRBJ2-3, with D possibly matching TRBD1 (6 bases). Per the germline V gene, CDR1 is SQVTM and CDR2 is ANQGSEA. This CDR3 has 13 amino acids. V lost 8 bases and J 2 bases, leaving 14 bases between the germline ends. This CDR3 reads CSLTGQTTDTQYF. The CDR3 DNA is TGCAGCCTTACCGGACAGACCACAGATACGCAGTATTTT.

This clonotype was picked up a small number of times. The chain joins TRBV11-2 to TRBJ1-2; D possibly corresponds to TRBD1 (5 bases). The CDR3 contains 17 residues. With 1 base removed from V and 0 bases from J, the gap between germline ends came to 15 bases. The germline V gene encodes CDR1 SGHAT and CDR2 FQNNGV. The DNA of the CDR3 is TGTGCCAGCAGCTTAGGGCCGGGACTCCTAACTAACTATGGCTACACCTTC. Its protein product is CASSLGPGLLTNYGYTF.

This clonotype appeared many times. The chain joins TRBV15 to TRBJ1-1; D is perhaps TRBD1 (6 bases). V lost 1 base, J lost 9 bases, and 12 bases lay in between. The CDR3 spans 13 residues. From germline, CDR1 is LNHNV and CDR2 YYDKDF (reference sequence). Written as DNA, the CDR3 is TGTGCCACCAGCAGAGGTTACCGGGACAAAGCTTTCTTT. It codes for CATSRGYRDKAFF.

The chain has TRBV9 and TRBJ2-3, with 10 positions matching TRBD2. Trimming removed 3 bases from V and 1 base from J; junction bases left unmatched: 11. Germline CDR1 is SGDLS and CDR2 is YYNGEE. The CDR3 contains 18 residues. Written as DNA, the CDR3 is TGTGCCAGCAGCGCTAGCGGGAGAATGGGCTTCGGCACAGATACGCAGTATTTT. Amino acids: CASSASGRMGFGTDTQYF. Supplemented by reference TRBV9 and TRBJ2-3, the full variable domain reads DSGVTQTPKHLITATGQRVTLRCSPRSGDLSVYWYQQSLDQGLQFLIQYYNGEERAKGNILERFSAQQFPDLHSELNLSSLELGDSALYFCASSASGRMGFGTDTQYFGPGTRLTVL.

This clonotype was counted only a few times. The chain uses TRBV6-1 and TRBJ2-7; D possibly corresponds to TRBD2 (6 bases). The V gene's germline CDR1 is MNHNS and CDR2 SASEGT. This CDR3 has 16 amino acids. Trimming removed 2 bases from V and 3 bases from J, with 17 bases in between. The CDR3 coding sequence is TGTGCCAGCAGTGAATTTTATACGGGACTGGACTACGAGCAGTACTTC. As protein: CASSEFYTGLDYEQYF.